The T cell receptor beta chain under discussion was sequenced for a study of blood T cell repertoires in COVID-19. The wider study: From T cells, B-cell-depleted T cells, or PBMCs came the material, which was cDNA or gDNA.

The CDR3 has 13 residues. The V gene's germline CDR1 is SNHLY and CDR2 FYNNEI. Deletions cut 6 bases from V and 1 base from J, with 9 bases between. This clone came up a few times. In the original workflow: How many nucleated cells were present was estimated from reference gene primer amplification. Assay used: immunoSEQ multiplex PCR; TCRdb lists only in-frame clones, some missing. V and J calls and clone size are copied from that table; D and trimming were computed from the DNA. The repertoire holds fewer than 120,000 clones, with more than 65% as singletons. J is TRBJ2-5 and V is TRBV2; D possibly corresponds to TRBD1 (6 bases). The specimen sequenced was peripheral blood. This receptor was obtained from a woman aged 80 or over with acute or convalescent COVID-19. The CDR3 bases are TGTGCCAGCAGGGGGGCGGTCCAAGAGACCCAGTACTTC. Translated, it gives CASRGAVQETQYF.